This TCR beta chain was identified in a study of T cells after yellow fever vaccination. With regard to this clonotype: Its antigen is not known.

This CDR3 comprises 14 residues. V was pared by 6 bases and J by 4 bases, with 9 bases of the junction left unmatched. Germline CDR1 is SGHRS and CDR2 is YFSETQ. Study outcomes and limitations: Peak timing came faster in the weaker secondary response, day 5 versus 15. Repertoires sorted by FACS could include abundant clonotypes that are contaminants from the bulk population.

TCRdb passed the 5' RACE reads through MiXCR, listing each CDR3 protein once. The sample records approximately 300,000 distinct CDR3 sequences, 6.5% to 8.5% being singletons. The chain employs TRBV5-1 and TRBJ2-5, with 7 bases matching TRBD1. The receptor comes from a man between 18 and 29 years old who received the YFV17D yellow fever vaccine. Specimen: PBMCs, collected about 49 days after the first yellow fever vaccination. CDR3 in amino acids: CASMTEGAGETQYF. CDR3 coding DNA: TGCGCCAGCATGACCGAGGGGGCTGGAGAGACCCAGTACTTC.